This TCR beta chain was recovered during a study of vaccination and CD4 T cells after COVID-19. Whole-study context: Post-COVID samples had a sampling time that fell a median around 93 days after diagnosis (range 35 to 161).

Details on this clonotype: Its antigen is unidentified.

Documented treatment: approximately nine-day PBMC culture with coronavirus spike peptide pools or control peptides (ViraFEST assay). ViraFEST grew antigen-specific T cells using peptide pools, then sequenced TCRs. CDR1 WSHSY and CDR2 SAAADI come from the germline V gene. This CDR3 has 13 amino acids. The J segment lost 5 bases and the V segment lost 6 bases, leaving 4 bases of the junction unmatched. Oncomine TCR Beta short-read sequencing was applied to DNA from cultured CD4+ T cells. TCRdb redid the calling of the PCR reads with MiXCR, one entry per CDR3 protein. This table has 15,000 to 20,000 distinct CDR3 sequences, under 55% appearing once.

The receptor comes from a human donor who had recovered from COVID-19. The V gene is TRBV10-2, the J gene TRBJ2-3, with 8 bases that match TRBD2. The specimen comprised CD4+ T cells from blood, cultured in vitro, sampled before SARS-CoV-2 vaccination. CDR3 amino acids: CASSSLAVDTQYF. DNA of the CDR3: TGCGCCAGCAGCTCACTAGCGGTAGATACGCAGTATTTT.